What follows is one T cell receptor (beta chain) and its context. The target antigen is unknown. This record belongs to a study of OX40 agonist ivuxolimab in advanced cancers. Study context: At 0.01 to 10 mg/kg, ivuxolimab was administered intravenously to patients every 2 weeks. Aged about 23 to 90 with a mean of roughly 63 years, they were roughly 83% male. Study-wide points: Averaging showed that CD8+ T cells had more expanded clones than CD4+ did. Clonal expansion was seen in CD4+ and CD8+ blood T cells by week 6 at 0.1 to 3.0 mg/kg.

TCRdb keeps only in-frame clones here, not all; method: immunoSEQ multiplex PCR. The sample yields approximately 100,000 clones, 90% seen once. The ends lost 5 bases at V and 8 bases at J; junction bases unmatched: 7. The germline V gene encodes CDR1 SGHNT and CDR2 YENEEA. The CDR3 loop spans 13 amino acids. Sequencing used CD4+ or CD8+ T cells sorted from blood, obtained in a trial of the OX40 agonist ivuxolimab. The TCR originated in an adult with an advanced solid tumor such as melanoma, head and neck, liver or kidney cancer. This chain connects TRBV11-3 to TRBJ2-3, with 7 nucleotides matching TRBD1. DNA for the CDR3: TGTGCCAGCAGCCCCTCAGGGGGAATTACGCAGTATTTT. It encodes CASSPSGGITQYF.